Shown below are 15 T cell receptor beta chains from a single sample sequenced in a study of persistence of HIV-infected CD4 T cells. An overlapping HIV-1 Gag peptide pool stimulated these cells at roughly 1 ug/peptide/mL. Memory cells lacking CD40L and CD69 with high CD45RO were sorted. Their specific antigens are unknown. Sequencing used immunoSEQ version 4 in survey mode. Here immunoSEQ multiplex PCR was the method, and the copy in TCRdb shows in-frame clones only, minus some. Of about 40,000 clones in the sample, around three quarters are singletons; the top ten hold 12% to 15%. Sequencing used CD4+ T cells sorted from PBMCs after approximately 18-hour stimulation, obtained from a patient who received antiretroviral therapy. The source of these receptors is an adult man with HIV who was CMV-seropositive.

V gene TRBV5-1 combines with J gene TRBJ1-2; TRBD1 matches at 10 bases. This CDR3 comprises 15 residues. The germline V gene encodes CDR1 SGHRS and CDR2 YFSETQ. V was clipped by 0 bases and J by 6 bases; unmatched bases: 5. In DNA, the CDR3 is TGCGCCAGCAGCTTGGCCGGGACAGGGGCCGATGGCTACACCTTC. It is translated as CASSLAGTGADGYTF.

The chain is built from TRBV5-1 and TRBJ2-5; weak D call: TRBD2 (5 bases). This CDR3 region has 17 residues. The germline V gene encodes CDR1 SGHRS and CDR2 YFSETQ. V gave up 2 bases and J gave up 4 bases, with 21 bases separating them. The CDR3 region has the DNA TGCGCCAGCAGCTTCGCGTTGGATGGTCGAGGGAGAGAGACCCAGTACTTC. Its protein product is CASSFALDGRGRETQYF.

Here the CDR3 reads CASGPLTSAPINEQFF. In DNA, the CDR3 is TGTGCTAGTGGCCCACTGACTAGCGCCCCTATCAATGAGCAGTTCTTC. This sequence joins TRBV12-5 and TRBJ2-1; 8 bases match TRBD2. In germline, CDR1 is LGHNT, CDR2 FRNRAP. The CDR3 spans 16 residues. Losses at the gene ends were 6 bases for V and 6 bases for J; bases not matched to a gene: 13.

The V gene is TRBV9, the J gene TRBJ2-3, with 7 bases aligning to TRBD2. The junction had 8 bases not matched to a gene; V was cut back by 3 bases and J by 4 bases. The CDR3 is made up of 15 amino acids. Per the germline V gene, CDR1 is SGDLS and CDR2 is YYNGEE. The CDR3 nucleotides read TGTGCCAGCAGCGCAGCGGGAACACGGGCAGATACGCAGTATTTT. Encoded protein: CASSAAGTRADTQYF.

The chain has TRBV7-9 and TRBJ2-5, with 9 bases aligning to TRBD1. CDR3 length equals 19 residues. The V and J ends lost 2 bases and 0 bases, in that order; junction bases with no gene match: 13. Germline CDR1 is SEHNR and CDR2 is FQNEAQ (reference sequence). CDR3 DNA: TGTGCCAGCAGCTTACGACGCTCAGGGACAGGGAAGAACCAAGAGACCCAGTACTTC. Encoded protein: CASSLRRSGTGKNQETQYF.

CDR3 nucleotide sequence: TGTGCCAGCGAGAGGGCCAATGAGCAGTTCTTC. This translates into CASERANEQFF. The chain carries TRBV3-1 (or the pseudogene TRBV3-2) and TRBJ2-1; weak D call: TRBD2 (5 bases). The germline gives CDR1 LGHDT, CDR2 YNNKEL (reference sequence). The CDR3 consists of 11 residues. Trimming took 8 bases from V and 6 from J, leaving 8 bases between them.

In nucleotides, the CDR3 is TGTGCCAGTCAAAAAGGGGGGGCTGGGACCTACGAGCAGTACTTC. It translates to CASQKGGAGTYEQYF. The rearrangement links TRBV19 to TRBJ2-7; D is perhaps TRBD2 (7 bases). Germline assignment: CDR1 LNHDA and CDR2 SQIVND (reference sequence). V gave up 8 bases and J gave up 2 bases, with 19 bases separating them. The CDR3 is made up of 15 amino acids.

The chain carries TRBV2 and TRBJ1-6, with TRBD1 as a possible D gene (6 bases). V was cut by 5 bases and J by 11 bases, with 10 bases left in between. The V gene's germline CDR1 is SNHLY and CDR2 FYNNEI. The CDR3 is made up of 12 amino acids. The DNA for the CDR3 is TGTGCCAGCAGTCAATCAGGGGCACCCCTCCACTTT. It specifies CASSQSGAPLHF.

CDR3 sequence (DNA): TGCAGCGGGACCGGGACAGGGTGGCCTTACGAGCAGTACTTC. Protein: CSGTGTGWPYEQYF. V usage is TRBV29-1 and J usage is TRBJ2-7, with TRBD1 identical over 9 bases. This CDR3 is built from 14 residues. V trimming: 7 bases; J trimming: 4 bases; junction bases outside the gene matches: 11. Germline V CDR1 and CDR2: SQVTM, ANQGSEA.

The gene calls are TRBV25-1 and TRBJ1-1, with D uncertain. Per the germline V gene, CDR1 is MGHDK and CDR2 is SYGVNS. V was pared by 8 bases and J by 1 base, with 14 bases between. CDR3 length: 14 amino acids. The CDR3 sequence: CASRPVGGNTEAFF. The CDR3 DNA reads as TGTGCCAGCCGCCCCGTGGGCGGGAACACTGAAGCTTTCTTT.

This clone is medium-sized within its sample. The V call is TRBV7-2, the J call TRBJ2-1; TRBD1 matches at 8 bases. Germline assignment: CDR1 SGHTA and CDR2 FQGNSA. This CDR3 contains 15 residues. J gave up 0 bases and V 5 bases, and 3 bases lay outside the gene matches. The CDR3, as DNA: TGTGCCAGCAGCATAGACAGGGGCTCCTACAATGAGCAGTTCTTC. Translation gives CASSIDRGSYNEQFF. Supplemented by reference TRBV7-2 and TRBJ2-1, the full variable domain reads GAGVSQSPSNKVTEKGKDVELRCDPISGHTALYWYRQSLGQGLEFLIYFQGNSAPDKSGLPSDRFSAERTGGSVSTLTIQRTQQEDSAVYLCASSIDRGSYNEQFFGPGTRLTVL.

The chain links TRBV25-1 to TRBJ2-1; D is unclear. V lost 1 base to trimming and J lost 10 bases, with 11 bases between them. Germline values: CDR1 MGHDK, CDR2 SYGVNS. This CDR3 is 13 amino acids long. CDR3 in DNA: TGTGCCAGCAGTGAATGGCCTATGGGGGAGCAGTTCTTC. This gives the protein CASSEWPMGEQFF.

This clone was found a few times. Written as DNA, the CDR3 is TGTGCCAGCAGCGGGACAGGGAATAACTATGGCTACACCTTC. Protein sequence: CASSGTGNNYGYTF. The chain employs TRBV6-4 and TRBJ1-2; 9 bases fit TRBD1. The CDR3 has 14 amino acids. The V gene end was trimmed by 6 bases and the J gene end by 1 base; junction bases not matched to a gene: 3. Germline values: CDR1 MRHNA, CDR2 SNTAGT.

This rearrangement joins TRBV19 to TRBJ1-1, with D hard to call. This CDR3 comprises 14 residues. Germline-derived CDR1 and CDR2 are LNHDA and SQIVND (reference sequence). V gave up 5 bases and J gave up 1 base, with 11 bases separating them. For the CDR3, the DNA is TGTGCCAGTAGTCTCCAAACACCGAACACTGAAGCTTTCTTT. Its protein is CASSLQTPNTEAFF.

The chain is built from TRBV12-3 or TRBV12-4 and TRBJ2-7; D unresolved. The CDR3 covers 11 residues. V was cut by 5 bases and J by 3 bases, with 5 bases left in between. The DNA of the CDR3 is TGTGCCAGCAGTCTTTACTACGAGCAGTACTTC. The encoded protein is CASSLYYEQYF.